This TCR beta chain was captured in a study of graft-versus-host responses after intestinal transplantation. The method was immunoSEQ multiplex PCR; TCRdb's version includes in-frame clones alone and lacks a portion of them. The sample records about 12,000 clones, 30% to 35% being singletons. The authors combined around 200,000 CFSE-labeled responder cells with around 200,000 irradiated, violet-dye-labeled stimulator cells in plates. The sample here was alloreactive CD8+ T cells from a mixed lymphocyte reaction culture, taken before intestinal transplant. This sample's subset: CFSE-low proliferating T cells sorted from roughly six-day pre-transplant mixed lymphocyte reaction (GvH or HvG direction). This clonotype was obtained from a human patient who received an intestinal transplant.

For the CDR3, the DNA is TGTGCCAGCAGCTTCCGAGCGGGAGCTCCAGATACGCAGTATTTT. Translation: CASSFRAGAPDTQYF. The rearrangement uses TRBV5-4 and TRBJ2-3, with 8 bases that match TRBD2. The V and J ends lost 2 bases and 4 bases, in that order; junction bases with no gene match: 6. Germline V gene lookup returns CDR1 SGHNT and CDR2 YYREEE (reference sequence). The length of the CDR3 is 15 residues.